These 14 T cell receptor beta chains originate from one sample sequenced in a study of blood T cells in healthy people across ages. A sample-barcoded 5' primer and a J-beta primer mix were used in a second PCR of roughly 6 to 11 cycles. TCRdb fed the 5' RACE reads into MiXCR, producing one record per CDR3 protein. This sample has hundreds of thousands of distinct CDR3 sequences; under 30% occur once, and the top ten carry 2.5% to 3.5%. In addition, the sample was reused for a study of T cells of mothers and their children.

Material: blood. The source of these receptors is a boy between 10 and 17 years old in good health.

This clonotype was detected only a few times. The genes are TRBV20-1 and TRBJ2-5; a weak D match, TRBD2 (5 bases). The CDR3 has 16 residues. V was trimmed by 3 bases and J by 0 bases, leaving 17 bases between them. CDR1 is DFQATT and CDR2 is SNEGSKA in the germline V gene (reference sequence). The CDR3 region has the DNA TGCAGTGCTAGGCTGTGGGAGCGTTCACACCAAGAGACCCAGTACTTC. Translated: CSARLWERSHQETQYF.

The table lists this clonotype with a few counts. CDR3 protein: CASSSRDRGPDTQYF. CDR3 bases: TGCGCCAGCAGCTCCCGGGACAGGGGCCCAGATACGCAGTATTTT. The chain recombines TRBV5-1 with TRBJ2-3, with 10 bases aligning to TRBD1. The V and J ends lost 3 bases and 4 bases, in that order; junction bases with no gene match: 5. Germline V gene lookup returns CDR1 SGHRS and CDR2 YFSETQ. The CDR3 is made up of 15 amino acids. The variable domain in full, completed from reference TRBV5-1 and TRBJ2-3, reads KAGVTQTPRYLIKTRGQQVTLSCSPISGHRSVSWYQQTPGQGLQFLFEYFSETQRNKGNFPGRFSGRQFSNSRSEMNVSTLELGDSALYLCASSSRDRGPDTQYFGPGTRLTVL.

The rearrangement uses TRBV4-3 and TRBJ2-5; the D is unclear. The germline V gene encodes CDR1 LGHNA and CDR2 YSLEER. CDR3 size: 15 residues. Trimming removed 0 bases from V and 3 bases from J, with 11 bases in between. The CDR3 DNA follows: TGCGCCAGCAGCCAAGACAGGTTCAGTAAAGAGACCCAGTACTTC. It encodes CASSQDRFSKETQYF.

This clonotype was seen more than once but under ten times. The V and J genes are TRBV12-3 or TRBV12-4 and TRBJ2-2; D is perhaps TRBD1 (5 bases). V was trimmed by 7 bases and J by 6 bases, leaving 18 bases between them. CDR3 length equals 15 residues. CDR3 bases: TGTGCCAGCACCCCAATCCAGGGAAGTTCCGGGGAGCTGTTTTTT. As protein: CASTPIQGSSGELFF.

This clonotype was seen only a few times. The V call is TRBV5-1, the J call TRBJ2-3; perhaps TRBD1 as D (5 bases). CDR3 size: 14 residues. The V gene's germline CDR1 is SGHRS and CDR2 YFSETQ. The germline V and J ends were trimmed by 2 bases and 4 bases, with 11 bases remaining between them. The CDR3 coding sequence is TGCGCCAGCAGCTTTGGGGCAAGGGCAGATACGCAGTATTTT. Amino acid sequence: CASSFGARADTQYF.

This rearrangement joins TRBV12-3 or TRBV12-4 to TRBJ2-3; D is ambiguous. V dropped 3 bases and J dropped 4 bases, with 11 bases sitting between them. The CDR3 covers 14 residues. CDR3 nucleotides: TGTGCCAGCAGTTTTGGTAGCATGGCAGATACGCAGTATTTT. This translates into CASSFGSMADTQYF.

This clonotype was seen ten or more times. This chain uses TRBV18 with TRBJ1-5; D ambiguous. Per the germline V gene, CDR1 is KGHSH and CDR2 is LQKENI. CDR3 length: 15 amino acids. V shed 2 bases and J shed 4 bases, with 12 bases lying between them. The CDR3 region is CASSPGLGINQPQHF. CDR3 DNA sequence: TGTGCCAGCTCACCAGGTTTGGGGATAAATCAGCCCCAGCATTTT.

This chain joins TRBV2 and TRBJ2-5; no clear D. Gene TRBJ2-1 matches the end of the DNA better, so the J call may be wrong. Germline CDR1 and CDR2: SNHLY and FYNNEI. The CDR3 loop spans 14 amino acids. CDR3 sequence: CASSERLVGNEQFF. The CDR3 bases are TGTGCCAGCAGTGAAAGGCTAGTGGGCAATGAGCAGTTCTTC.

The chain recombines TRBV6-4 with TRBJ2-3; weak D call: TRBD2 (5 bases). V dropped 10 bases and J dropped 1 base, with 12 bases sitting between them. The CDR3 contains 13 residues. Per germline, CDR1 MRHNA and CDR2 SNTAGT. The DNA of the CDR3 is TGTGCCACCATGGGAGTGGGCACAGATACGCAGTATTTT. It encodes CATMGVGTDTQYF.

The V gene is TRBV12-3 or TRBV12-4, the J gene TRBJ2-1; 13 nucleotides align to TRBD2. V dropped 5 bases and J dropped 10; count of bases not matched to a gene: 5. There are 14 residues in the CDR3. As DNA, the CDR3 is TGTGCCAGCAGTAGACTAGCGGGGGGCCGGGAGCAGTTCTTC. Its translation is CASSRLAGGREQFF.

This clonotype was recorded a few times. This chain joins TRBV6-2 or TRBV6-3 and TRBJ2-5, with D unresolved. The CDR3 consists of 12 residues. Trimming took 8 bases from V and 5 from J, leaving 12 bases between them. Germline lookup yields CDR1 MNHEY and CDR2 SVGEGT. The CDR3 bases are TGTGCCAGCCAGCACAGATGGGAGACCCAGTACTTC. As protein: CASQHRWETQYF.

The V call is TRBV2, the J call TRBJ1-5; the D gene is possibly TRBD1 (6 bases). The CDR3 has 15 amino acids. Germline V gene sequence: CDR1 SNHLY, CDR2 FYNNEI. Trimming removed 6 bases from V and 6 bases from J, with 18 bases in between. CDR3 bases: TGTGCCAGCAGCGCCCTTGAGGGGGTAGGTCAGCCCCAGCATTTT. This encodes CASSALEGVGQPQHF. Combining the CDR3 with reference TRBV2 and TRBJ1-5 gives the whole variable domain EPEVTQTPSHQVTQMGQEVILRCVPISNHLYFYWYRQILGQKVEFLVSFYNNEISEKSEIFDDQFSVERPDGSNFTLKIRSTKLEDSAMYFCASSALEGVGQPQHFGDGTRLSIL.

V is TRBV20-1 and J is TRBJ2-7, with a tentative D call TRBD1 (6 bases). CDR1 is DFQATT and CDR2 is SNEGSKA in the germline V gene (reference sequence). The CDR3 has 12 amino acids. V shed 6 bases and J shed 2 bases, with 11 bases lying between them. As DNA, the CDR3 is TGCAGTGCCACCGGGACACCCTACGAGCAGTACTTC. It yields the protein CSATGTPYEQYF.

The J gene is TRBJ1-2, the V gene TRBV3-1; weak D call: TRBD1 (6 bases). The CDR3 is 15 amino acids. Trimming left V 4 bases short and J 3 bases short, with 15 bases between. Per the germline V gene, CDR1 is LGHDT and CDR2 is YNNKEL (reference sequence). CDR3 nucleotides: TGTGCCAGCAGCCTCGGGTTACAGGGTCACTATGGCTACACCTTC. Protein product: CASSLGLQGHYGYTF.